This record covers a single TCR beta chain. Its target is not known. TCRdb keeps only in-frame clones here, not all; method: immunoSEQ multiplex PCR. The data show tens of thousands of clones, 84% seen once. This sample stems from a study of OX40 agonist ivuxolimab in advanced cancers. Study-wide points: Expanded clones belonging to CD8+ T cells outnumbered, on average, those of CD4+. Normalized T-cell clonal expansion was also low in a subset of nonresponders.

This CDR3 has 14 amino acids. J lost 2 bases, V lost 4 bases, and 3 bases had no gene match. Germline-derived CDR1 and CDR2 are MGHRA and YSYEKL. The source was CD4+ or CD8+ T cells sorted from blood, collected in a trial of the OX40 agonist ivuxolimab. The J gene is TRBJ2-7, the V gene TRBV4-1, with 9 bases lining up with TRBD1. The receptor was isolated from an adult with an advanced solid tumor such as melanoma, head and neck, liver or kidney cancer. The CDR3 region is CASSPWTGAYEQYF. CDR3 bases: TGCGCCAGCAGCCCCTGGACAGGGGCCTACGAGCAGTACTTC.